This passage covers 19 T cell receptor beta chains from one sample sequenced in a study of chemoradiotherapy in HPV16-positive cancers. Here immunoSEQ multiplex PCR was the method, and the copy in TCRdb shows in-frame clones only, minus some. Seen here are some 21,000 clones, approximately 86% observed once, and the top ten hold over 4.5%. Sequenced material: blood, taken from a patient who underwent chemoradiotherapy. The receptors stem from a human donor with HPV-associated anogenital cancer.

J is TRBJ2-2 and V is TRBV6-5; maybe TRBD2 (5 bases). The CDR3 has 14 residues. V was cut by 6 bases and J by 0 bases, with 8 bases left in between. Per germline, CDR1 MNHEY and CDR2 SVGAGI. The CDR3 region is CASRTMANTGELFF. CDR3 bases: TGTGCCAGCAGGACTATGGCGAACACCGGGGAGCTGTTTTTT.

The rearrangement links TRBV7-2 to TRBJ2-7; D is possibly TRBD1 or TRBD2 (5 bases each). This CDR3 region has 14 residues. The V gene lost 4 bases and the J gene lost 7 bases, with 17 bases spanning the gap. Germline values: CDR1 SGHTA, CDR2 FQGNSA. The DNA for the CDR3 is TGTGCCAGCAGCTCATCCGGGACCCTCGGGGAGCAGTACTTC. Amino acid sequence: CASSSSGTLGEQYF.

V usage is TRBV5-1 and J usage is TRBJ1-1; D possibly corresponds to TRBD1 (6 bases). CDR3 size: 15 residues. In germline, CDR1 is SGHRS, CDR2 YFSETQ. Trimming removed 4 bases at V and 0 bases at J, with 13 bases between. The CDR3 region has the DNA TGCGCCAGCAGCCCCCCGGGGGCCATGAACACTGAAGCTTTCTTT. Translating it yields CASSPPGAMNTEAFF.

The CDR3 protein is CASSSTLNTEAFF. Here the CDR3 DNA reads TGTGCCAGCAGCTCCACACTGAACACTGAAGCTTTCTTT. The chain recombines TRBV7-6 with TRBJ1-1; no firm D call. Between the trimmed V and J ends, which lost 4 bases and 0 bases, there was a span of 6 bases. This CDR3 comprises 13 residues. The germline V gene encodes CDR1 SGHVS and CDR2 FNYEAQ. Complete variable domain (other parts from reference TRBV7-6 and TRBJ1-1): GAGVSQSPRYKVTKRGQDVALRCDPISGHVSLYWYRQALGQGPEFLTYFNYEAQQDKSGLPNDRFSAERPEGSISTLTIQRTEQRDSAMYRCASSSTLNTEAFFGQGTRLTVV.

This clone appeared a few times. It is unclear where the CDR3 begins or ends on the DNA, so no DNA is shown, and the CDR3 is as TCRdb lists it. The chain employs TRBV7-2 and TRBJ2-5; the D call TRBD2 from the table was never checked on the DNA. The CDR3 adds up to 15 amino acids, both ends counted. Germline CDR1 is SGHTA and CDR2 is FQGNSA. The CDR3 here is CASSFGAGGQETQYF.

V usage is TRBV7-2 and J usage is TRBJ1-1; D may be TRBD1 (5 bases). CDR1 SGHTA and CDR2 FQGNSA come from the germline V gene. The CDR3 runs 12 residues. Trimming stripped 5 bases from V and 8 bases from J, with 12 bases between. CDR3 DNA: TGTGCCAGCAGCCCGGACATCTTAGAAGCTTTCTTT. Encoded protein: CASSPDILEAFF.

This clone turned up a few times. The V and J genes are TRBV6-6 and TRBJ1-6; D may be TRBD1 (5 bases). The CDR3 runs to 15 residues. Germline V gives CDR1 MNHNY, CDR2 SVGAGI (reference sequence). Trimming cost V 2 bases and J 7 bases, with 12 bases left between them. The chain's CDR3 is CASSYEGAQNSPLHF. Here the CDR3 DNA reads TGTGCCAGCAGTTACGAAGGGGCGCAGAATTCACCCCTCCACTTT.

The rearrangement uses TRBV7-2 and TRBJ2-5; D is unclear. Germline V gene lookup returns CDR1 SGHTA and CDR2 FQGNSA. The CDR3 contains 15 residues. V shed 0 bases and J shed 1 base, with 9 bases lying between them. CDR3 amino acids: CASSLAGKSQETQYF. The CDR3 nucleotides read TGTGCCAGCAGCTTAGCGGGAAAGAGCCAAGAGACCCAGTACTTC.

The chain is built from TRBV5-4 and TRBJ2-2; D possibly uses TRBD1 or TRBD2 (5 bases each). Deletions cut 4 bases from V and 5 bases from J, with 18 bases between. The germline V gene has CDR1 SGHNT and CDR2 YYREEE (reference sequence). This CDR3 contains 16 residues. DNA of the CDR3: TGTGCCAGCAGCACCGACATGGGACCCATAACCGGGGAGCTGTTTTTT. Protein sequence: CASSTDMGPITGELFF.

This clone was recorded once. The CDR3: CASSLAQGNTEAFF. Here the CDR3 DNA reads TGTGCCAGCAGCTTAGCGCAGGGGAACACTGAAGCTTTCTTT. The V gene is TRBV7-9, the J gene TRBJ1-1; D may be TRBD1 (5 bases). Per the germline V gene, CDR1 is SEHNR and CDR2 is FQNEAQ (reference sequence). The CDR3 extends over 14 amino acids. V was shortened by 0 bases and J by 1 base, with 6 bases between the two germline ends. Full variable domain (missing parts from reference TRBV7-9 and TRBJ1-1): DTGVSQNPRHKITKRGQNVTFRCDPISEHNRLYWYRQTLGQGPEFLTYFQNEAQLEKSRLLSDRFSAERPKGSFSTLEIQRTEQGDSAMYLCASSLAQGNTEAFFGQGTRLTVV.

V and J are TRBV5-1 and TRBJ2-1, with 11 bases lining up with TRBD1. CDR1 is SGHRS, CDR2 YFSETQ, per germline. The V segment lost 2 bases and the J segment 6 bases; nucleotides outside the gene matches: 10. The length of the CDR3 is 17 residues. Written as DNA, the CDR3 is TGCGCCAGCAGCTTACCGGGACAGGGGGTAGACGGCAATGAGCAGTTCTTC. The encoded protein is CASSLPGQGVDGNEQFF.

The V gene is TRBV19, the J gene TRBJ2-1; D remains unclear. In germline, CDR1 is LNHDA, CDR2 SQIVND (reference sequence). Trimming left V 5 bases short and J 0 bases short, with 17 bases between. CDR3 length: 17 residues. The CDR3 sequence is CASSPRWLLSSYNEQFF. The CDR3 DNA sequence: TGTGCCAGTAGTCCCCGGTGGTTATTGAGCTCCTACAATGAGCAGTTCTTC.

The CDR3 DNA reads as TGTGCCAGCAGCCATATTAAGACAGGGGGCACCGAAAAACTGTTTTTT. Residues: CASSHIKTGGTEKLFF. The J gene is TRBJ1-4, the V gene TRBV13; 10 nucleotides line up with TRBD1. J lost 8 bases, V lost 5 bases, and 11 bases had no gene match. Per the germline V gene, CDR1 is PRHDT and CDR2 is FYEKMQ (reference sequence). CDR3 size: 16 residues.

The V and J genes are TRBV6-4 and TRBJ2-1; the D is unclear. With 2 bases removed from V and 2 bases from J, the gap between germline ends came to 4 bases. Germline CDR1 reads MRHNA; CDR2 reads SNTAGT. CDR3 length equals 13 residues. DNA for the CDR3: TGTGCCAGCAGTGACCCTCCCTACAATGAGCAGTTCTTC. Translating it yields CASSDPPYNEQFF.

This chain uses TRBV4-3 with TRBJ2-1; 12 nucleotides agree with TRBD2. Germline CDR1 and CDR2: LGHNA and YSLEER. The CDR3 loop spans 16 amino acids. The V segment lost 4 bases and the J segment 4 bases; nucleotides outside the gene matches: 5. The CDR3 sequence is CASSPSSGRDYNEQFF. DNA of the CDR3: TGCGCCAGCAGCCCCTCTAGCGGGAGGGATTACAATGAGCAGTTCTTC.

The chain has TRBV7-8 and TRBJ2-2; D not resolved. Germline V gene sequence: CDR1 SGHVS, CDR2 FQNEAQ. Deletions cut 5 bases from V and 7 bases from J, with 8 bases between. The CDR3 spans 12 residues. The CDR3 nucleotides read TGTGCCAGCAGCCCTGTTGGCGGGGAGCTGTTTTTT. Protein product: CASSPVGGELFF.

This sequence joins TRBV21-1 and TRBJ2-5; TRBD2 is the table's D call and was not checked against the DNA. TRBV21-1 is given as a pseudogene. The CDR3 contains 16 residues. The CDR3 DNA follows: TGTGCCAGCAGCAAAGTTGCGGGGGGGCGAAGAGAGACCCAGTACTTC. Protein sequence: CASSKVAGGRRETQYF.

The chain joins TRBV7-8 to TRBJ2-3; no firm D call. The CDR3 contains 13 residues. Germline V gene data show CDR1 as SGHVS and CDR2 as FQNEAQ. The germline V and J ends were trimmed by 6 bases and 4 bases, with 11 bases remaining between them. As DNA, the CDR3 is TGTGCCAGCAGACATATAGGTCCAGATACGCAGTATTTT. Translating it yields CASRHIGPDTQYF.

This chain's CDR3 is CASSQALQGDGELFF. The CDR3 DNA follows: TGCGCCAGCAGCCAGGCTCTACAGGGGGACGGGGAGCTGTTTTTT. This chain links TRBV4-3 with TRBJ2-2; 8 nucleotides line up with TRBD1. Germline loops: CDR1 LGHNA, CDR2 YSLEER. This CDR3 has 15 residues. J was trimmed by 7 bases and V by 3 bases; bases with no gene match: 7.